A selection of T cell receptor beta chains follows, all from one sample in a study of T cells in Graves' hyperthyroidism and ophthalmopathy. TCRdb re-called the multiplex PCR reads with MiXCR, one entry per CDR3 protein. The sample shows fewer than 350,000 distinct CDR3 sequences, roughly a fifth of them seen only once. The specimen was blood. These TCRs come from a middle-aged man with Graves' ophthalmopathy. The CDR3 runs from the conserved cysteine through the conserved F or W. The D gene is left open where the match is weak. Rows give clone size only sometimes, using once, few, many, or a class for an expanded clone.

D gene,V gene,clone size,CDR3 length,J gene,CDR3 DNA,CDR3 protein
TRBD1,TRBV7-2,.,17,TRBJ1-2,TGTGCCAGCAGCTCGCAGGGACAGCCCACAACAGGAAGTGGCTACACCTTC,CASSSQGQPTTGSGYTF
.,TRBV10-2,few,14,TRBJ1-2,TGCGCCAGCAGTGAGTCGAGCAGGCTATATGGCTACACCTTC,CASSESSRLYGYTF
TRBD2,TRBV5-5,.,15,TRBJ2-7,TGTGCCAGCACCTTCGAAGCGGGAGGCCTCTACGAGCAGTACTTC,CASTFEAGGLYEQYF
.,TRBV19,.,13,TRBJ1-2,TGTGCCACTTCCAAACAGGCATGGGGTGGCTACACCTTC,CATSKQAWGGYTF
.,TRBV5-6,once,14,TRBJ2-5,TGTGCCAGCAGCTTAAAAGGGGCCCAAGAGACCCAGTACTTC,CASSLKGAQETQYF
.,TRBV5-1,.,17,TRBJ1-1,TGCGCCAGCAGCTTAGGGACGGGGGTCAGCAGGAACACTGAAGCTTTCTTT,CASSLGTGVSRNTEAFF
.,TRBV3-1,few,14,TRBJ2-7,TGTGCCAGCAGCCAAGCTCGGGGGTCCTCCGAGCAGTACTTC,CASSQARGSSEQYF
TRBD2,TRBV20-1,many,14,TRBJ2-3,TGCAGTGCTAGAGTAGCTAGCGGGAGGAAAGATCAGTATTTT,CSARVASGRKDQYF
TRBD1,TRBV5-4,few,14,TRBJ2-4,TGTGCCAGCAGCTCGACAGGGTTTGGAAACATTCAGTACTTC,CASSSTGFGNIQYF
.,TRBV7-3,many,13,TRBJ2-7,TGTGCCAGCAGCCCAGCGGCAGATGTCGAGCAGTACTTC,CASSPAADVEQYF
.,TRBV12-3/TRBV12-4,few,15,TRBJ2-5,TGTGCCAGCAGTTTGCAGACGGAACGACAAGAGACCCAGTACTTC,CASSLQTERQETQYF
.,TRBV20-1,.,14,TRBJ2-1,TGCAGTGCCCTCCTAGGACAGTCCTACAATGAGCAGTTCTTC,CSALLGQSYNEQFF
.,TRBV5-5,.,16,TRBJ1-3,TGTGCCAGCAGCTTGGCCCCGGGGAACTCTGGAAACACCATATATTTT,CASSLAPGNSGNTIYF
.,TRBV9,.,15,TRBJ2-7,TGTGCCAGCAGCGTGGGGGCGGGAGCCCCCTACGAGCAGTACTTC,CASSVGAGAPYEQYF
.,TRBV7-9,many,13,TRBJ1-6,TGTGCCAGCAGCTTATATGCGGATTCACCCCTCCACTTT,CASSLYADSPLHF
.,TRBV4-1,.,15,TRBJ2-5,TGCGCCAGCAGCCAAGCCTCGGGGAGTCAAGAGACCCAGTACTTC,CASSQASGSQETQYF
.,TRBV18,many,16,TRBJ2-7,TGTGCCAGCTCACCACAACCGCCAGACGGGTTCTACGAGCAGTACTTC,CASSPQPPDGFYEQYF
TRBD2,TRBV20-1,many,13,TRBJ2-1,TGCAGCGTGAGCGGGAGTGGGGACAATGAGCAGTTCTTC,CSVSGSGDNEQFF
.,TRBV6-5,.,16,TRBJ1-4,TGTGCCAGCAGTTTAACTGGGCCCCCGGGTCGTGAAAAACTGTTTTTT,CASSLTGPPGREKLFF
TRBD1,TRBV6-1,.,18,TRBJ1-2,TGTGCCAGCAGCCTCGGGCGCGGGAACGGACAGGGCCTCTATGGCTACACCTTC,CASSLGRGNGQGLYGYTF
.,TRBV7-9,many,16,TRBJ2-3,TGTGCCAGCAGCTTAAAAAGTCAGGCCCTCACAGATACGCAGTATTTT,CASSLKSQALTDTQYF
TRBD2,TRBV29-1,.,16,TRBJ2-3,TGCAGCGTTGTAAGCCCTAGCGGGAGATCGGCAGATACGCAGTATTTT,CSVVSPSGRSADTQYF
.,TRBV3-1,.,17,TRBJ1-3,TGTGCCAGCAGTCATCGATCCGGGAGTAGGGGAAGAAACACCATATATTTT,CASSHRSGSRGRNTIYF
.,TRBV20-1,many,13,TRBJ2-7,TGCAGTGCCTTACTGACAGGCCCCTACGAGCAGTACTTC,CSALLTGPYEQYF
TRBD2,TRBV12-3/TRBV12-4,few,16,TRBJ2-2,TGTGCCAGCAGTTTATTCCTAAGCGGGAATCCCGGGGAGCTGTTTTTT,CASSLFLSGNPGELFF
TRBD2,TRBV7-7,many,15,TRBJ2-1,TGTGCTAGCAGCATACTAGCGGGAATCTACAATGAGCAGTTCTTC,CASSILAGIYNEQFF
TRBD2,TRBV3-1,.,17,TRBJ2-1,TGTGCCAGCAGCCAAGTCCGCGGCGGGAGGGCCTACAATGAGCAGTTCTTC,CASSQVRGGRAYNEQFF
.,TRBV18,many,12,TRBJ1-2,TGTGCCAGCTCACCAGGGGGGTTTGGCTACACCTTC,CASSPGGFGYTF
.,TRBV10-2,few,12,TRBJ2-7,TGCGCCAGCAGACGGGGGCGGGGCGAGCAGTACTTC,CASRRGRGEQYF
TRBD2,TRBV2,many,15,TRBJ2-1,TGTGCCAGCAGTCGTAGCGGGAGTGGGACAAATGAGCAGTTCTTC,CASSRSGSGTNEQFF
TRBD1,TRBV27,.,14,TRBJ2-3,TGTGCCTCCTCGAGACAGGGGTGGGCAGATACGCAGTATTTT,CASSRQGWADTQYF
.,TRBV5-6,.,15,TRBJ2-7,TGTGCCAGCAGCCCGGCGGGGAAAGGGGCCTACGAGCAGTACTTC,CASSPAGKGAYEQYF
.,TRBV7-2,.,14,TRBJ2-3,TGTGCCAGCAGGGTGGGCCCTCTCCCAGATACGCAGTATTTT,CASRVGPLPDTQYF
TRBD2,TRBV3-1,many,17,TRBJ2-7,TGTGCCAGCAGCCAAGTAGCGGGAGGGCCCGGCTCCTACGAGCAGTACTTC,CASSQVAGGPGSYEQYF
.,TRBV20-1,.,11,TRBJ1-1,TGCAGTGCTAGAGTGAGCACTGAAGCTTTCTTT,CSARVSTEAFF
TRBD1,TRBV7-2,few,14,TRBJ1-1,TGTGCCAGCAGCTTCACAGGGGGCACATACGGGGCTTTCTTT,CASSFTGGTYGAFF
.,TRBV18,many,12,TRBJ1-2,TGTGCCAGCTCACAGGGTACGGGCGGCTACACCTTC,CASSQGTGGYTF
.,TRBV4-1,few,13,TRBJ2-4,TGCGCCAGCAGCGGTCCTGCCAAAAACATTCAGTACTTC,CASSGPAKNIQYF
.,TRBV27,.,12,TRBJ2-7,TGTGCCAGCAGACAGGGTGCCCACGAGCAGTACTTC,CASRQGAHEQYF
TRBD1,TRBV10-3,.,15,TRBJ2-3,TGTGCCATCAGTGAGTTGGGACAGGGGCCAGATACGCAGTATTTT,CAISELGQGPDTQYF
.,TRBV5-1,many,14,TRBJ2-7,TGCGCCAGCAGCTTGGCTGGGACCTGGGACGAGCAGTACTTC,CASSLAGTWDEQYF
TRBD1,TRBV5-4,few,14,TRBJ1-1,TGTGCCAGCAGCCCCCGGACAGGGGGCACTGAAGCTTTCTTT,CASSPRTGGTEAFF
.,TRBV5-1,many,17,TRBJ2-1,TGCGCCAGCAGCTTGGCTCGCGGCGCCAGCTCCTACAATGAGCAGTTCTTC,CASSLARGASSYNEQFF
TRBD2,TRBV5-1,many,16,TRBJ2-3,TGCGCCAGCAGCTTGGCCCGGACTAGCGGGAAAGATACGCAGTATTTT,CASSLARTSGKDTQYF
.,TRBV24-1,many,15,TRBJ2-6,TGTGCCACCAGTGATCCAACAGCTGGGGCCAACGTCCTGACTTTC,CATSDPTAGANVLTF
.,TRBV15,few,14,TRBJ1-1,TGTGCCACCAGCATCGGACAGCCGAACACTGAAGCTTTCTTT,CATSIGQPNTEAFF
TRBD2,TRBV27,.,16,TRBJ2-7,TGTGCCAGCAGTGCACCATCCCGACTAGCTATCTACGAGCAGTACTTC,CASSAPSRLAIYEQYF
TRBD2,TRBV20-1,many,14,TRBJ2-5,TGCAGTGTTAAAAGCGGGAGGAACCAAGAGACCCAGTACTTC,CSVKSGRNQETQYF
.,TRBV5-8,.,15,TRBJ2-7,TGTGCCAGCAGCTCCGCAGGGTCTCGTCAGTACGAGCAGTACTTC,CASSSAGSRQYEQYF
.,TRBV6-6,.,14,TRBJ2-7,TGTGCCAGCAGTTCTCGCGGAGGTTTTGGCGAGCAGTACTTC,CASSSRGGFGEQYF